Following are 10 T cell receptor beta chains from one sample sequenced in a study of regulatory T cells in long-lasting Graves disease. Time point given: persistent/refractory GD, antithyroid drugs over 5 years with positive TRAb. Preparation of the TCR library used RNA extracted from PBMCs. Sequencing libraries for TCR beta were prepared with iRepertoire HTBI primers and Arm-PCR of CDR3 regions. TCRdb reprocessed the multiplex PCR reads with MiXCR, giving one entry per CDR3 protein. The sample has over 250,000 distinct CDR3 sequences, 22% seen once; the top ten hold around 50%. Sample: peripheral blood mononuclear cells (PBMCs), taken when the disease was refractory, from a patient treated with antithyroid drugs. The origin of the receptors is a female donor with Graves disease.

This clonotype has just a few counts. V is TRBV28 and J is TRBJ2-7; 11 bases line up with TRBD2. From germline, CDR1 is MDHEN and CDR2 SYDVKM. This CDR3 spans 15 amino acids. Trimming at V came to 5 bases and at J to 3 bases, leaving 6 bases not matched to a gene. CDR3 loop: CASSPGTSGLYEQYF. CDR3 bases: TGTGCCAGCAGTCCCGGGACTAGCGGACTCTACGAGCAGTACTTC.

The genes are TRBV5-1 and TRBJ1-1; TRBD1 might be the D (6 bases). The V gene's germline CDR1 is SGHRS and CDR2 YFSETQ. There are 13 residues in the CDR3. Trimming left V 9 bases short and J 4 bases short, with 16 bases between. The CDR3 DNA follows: TGCGCCACCGCGAAGGGGGGCGGCACTGAAGCTTTCTTT. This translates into CATAKGGGTEAFF. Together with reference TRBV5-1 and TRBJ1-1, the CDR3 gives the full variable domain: KAGVTQTPRYLIKTRGQQVTLSCSPISGHRSVSWYQQTPGQGLQFLFEYFSETQRNKGNFPGRFSGRQFSNSRSEMNVSTLELGDSALYLCATAKGGGTEAFFGQGTRLTVV.

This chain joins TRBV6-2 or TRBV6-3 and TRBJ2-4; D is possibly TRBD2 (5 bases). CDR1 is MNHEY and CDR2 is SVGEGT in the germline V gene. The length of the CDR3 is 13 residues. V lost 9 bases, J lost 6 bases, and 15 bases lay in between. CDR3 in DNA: TGTGCCAGTCCTTCAGCCCTAGCAAACATTCAGTACTTC. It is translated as CASPSALANIQYF.

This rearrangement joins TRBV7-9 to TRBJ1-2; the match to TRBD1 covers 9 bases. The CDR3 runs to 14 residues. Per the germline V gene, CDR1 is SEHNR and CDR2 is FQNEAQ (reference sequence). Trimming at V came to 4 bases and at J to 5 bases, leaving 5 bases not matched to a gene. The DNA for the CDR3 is TGTGCCAGCAGCTGGGACAGGGTGGGGTATGGCTACACCTTC. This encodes CASSWDRVGYGYTF.

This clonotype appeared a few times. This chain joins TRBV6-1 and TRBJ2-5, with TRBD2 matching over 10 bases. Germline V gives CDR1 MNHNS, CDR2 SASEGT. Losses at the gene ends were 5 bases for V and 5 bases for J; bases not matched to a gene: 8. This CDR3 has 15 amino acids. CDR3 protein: CASSTPAGGRETQYF. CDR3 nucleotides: TGTGCCAGCAGTACTCCAGCGGGAGGGAGGGAGACCCAGTACTTC.

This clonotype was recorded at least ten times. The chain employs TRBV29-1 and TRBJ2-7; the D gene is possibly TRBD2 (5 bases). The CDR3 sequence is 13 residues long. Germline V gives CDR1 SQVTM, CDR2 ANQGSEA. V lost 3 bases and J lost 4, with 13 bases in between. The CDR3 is CSVELLGGYEQYF. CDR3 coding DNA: TGCAGCGTTGAGTTACTAGGAGGTTACGAGCAGTACTTC.

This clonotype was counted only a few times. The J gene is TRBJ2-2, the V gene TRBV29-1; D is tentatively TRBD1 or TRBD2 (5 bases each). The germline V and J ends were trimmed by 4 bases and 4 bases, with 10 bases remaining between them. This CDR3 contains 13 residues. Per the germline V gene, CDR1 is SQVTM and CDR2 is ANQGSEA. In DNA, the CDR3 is TGCAGCGTTGCGGGGACCATCACCGGGGAGCTGTTTTTT. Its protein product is CSVAGTITGELFF.

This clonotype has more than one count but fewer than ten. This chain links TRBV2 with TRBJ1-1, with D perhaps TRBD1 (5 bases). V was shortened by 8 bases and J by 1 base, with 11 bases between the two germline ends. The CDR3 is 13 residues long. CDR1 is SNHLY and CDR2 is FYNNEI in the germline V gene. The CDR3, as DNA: TGTGCCAGCGGGGGACGGACGAACACTGAAGCTTTCTTT. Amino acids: CASGGRTNTEAFF. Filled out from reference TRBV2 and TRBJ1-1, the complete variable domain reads EPEVTQTPSHQVTQMGQEVILRCVPISNHLYFYWYRQILGQKVEFLVSFYNNEISEKSEIFDDQFSVERPDGSNFTLKIRSTKLEDSAMYFCASGGRTNTEAFFGQGTRLTVV.

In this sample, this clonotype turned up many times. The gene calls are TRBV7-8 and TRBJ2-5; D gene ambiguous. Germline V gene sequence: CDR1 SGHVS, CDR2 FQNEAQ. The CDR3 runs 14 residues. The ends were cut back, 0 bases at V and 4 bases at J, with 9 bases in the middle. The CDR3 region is CASSLAASRETQYF. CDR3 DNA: TGTGCCAGCAGCTTAGCAGCGTCGAGAGAGACCCAGTACTTC. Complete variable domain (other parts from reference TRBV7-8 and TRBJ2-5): GAGVSQSPRYKVAKRGQDVALRCDPISGHVSLFWYQQALGQGPEFLTYFQNEAQLDKSGLPSDRFFAERPEGSVSTLKIQRTQQEDSAVYLCASSLAASRETQYFGPGTRLLVL.

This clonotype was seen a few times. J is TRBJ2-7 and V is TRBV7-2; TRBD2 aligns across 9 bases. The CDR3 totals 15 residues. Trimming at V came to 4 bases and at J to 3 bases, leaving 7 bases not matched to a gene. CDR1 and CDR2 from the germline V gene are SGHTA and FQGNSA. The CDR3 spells CASSSHPAGGYEQYF. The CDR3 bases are TGTGCCAGCAGCTCCCACCCAGCGGGAGGCTACGAGCAGTACTTC. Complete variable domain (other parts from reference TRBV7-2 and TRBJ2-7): GAGVSQSPSNKVTEKGKDVELRCDPISGHTALYWYRQSLGQGLEFLIYFQGNSAPDKSGLPSDRFSAERTGGSVSTLTIQRTQQEDSAVYLCASSSHPAGGYEQYFGPGTRLTVT.